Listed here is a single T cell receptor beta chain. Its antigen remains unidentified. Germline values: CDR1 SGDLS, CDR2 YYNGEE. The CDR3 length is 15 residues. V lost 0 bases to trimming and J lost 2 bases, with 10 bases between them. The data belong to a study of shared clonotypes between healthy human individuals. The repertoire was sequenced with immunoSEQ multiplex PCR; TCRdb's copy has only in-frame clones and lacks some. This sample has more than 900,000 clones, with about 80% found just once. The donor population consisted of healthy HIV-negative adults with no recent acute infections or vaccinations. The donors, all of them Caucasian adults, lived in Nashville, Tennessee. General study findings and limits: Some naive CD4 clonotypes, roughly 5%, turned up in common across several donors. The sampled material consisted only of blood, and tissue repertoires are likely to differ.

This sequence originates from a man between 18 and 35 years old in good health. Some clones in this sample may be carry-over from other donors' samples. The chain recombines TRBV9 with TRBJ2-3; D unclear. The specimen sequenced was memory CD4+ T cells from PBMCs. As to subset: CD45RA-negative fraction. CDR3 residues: CASSVGIPSTDTQYF. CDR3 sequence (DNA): TGTGCCAGCAGCGTAGGAATACCATCCACAGATACGCAGTATTTT.